The T cell receptor beta chain described here comes from a study of OX40 agonist ivuxolimab in advanced cancers. This clone was seen a single time. V shed 3 bases and J shed 16 bases, with 13 bases lying between them. Germline CDR1 is SGHAT and CDR2 is FQNNGV. The length of the CDR3 is 11 residues. Sequencing was performed with immunoSEQ multiplex PCR; in TCRdb, only in-frame clones are kept and a portion is missing. The sample lists roughly 73,000 clones; nearly 90% were seen once. The V gene is TRBV11-2, the J gene TRBJ2-1, with D uncertain. The sequencing here drew on CD4+ or CD8+ T cells sorted from blood, taken in a trial of the OX40 agonist ivuxolimab. This sequence originates from an adult with an advanced solid tumor such as melanoma, head and neck, liver or kidney cancer. The CDR3 is CASSFGGPHFF. DNA of the CDR3: TGTGCCAGCAGCTTCGGCGGACCCCACTTCTTC.